This is a list of T cell receptor beta chains from one sample in a study of CD8+CD57+ T cells in acquired aplastic anemia. TCRdb fed the reads into MiXCR, producing one record per CDR3 protein. Of roughly 250,000 distinct CDR3 sequences in the sample, approximately 50% were seen once. Source material: sorted CD4+, CD8+, or CD8+CD57+ T cells (not recorded which) from PBMCs. Receptor source: a human donor with aplastic anemia. Both conserved end residues are part of each CDR3. Each record gives: D gene, V gene, clone size, J gene, CDR3 DNA, CDR3 protein. The D gene is left open where the match is weak. Clone size is stated in some rows and not others, as once, few, many or a class when expanded.

D: NA
V: TRBV24-1
size: NA
J: TRBJ1-2
DNA: TGTGCCACAACAGACATCGGGGGAGGCTACACCTTC
CDR3: CATTDIGGGYTF

D: NA
V: TRBV19
size: NA
J: TRBJ1-5
DNA: TGTGCCAGTAGTATCGCAGGCACCTACGAGCATTTT
CDR3: CASSIAGTYEHF

D: NA
V: TRBV3-1
size: few
J: TRBJ2-1
DNA: TGTGCCAGCAGCCAAGAAATTGGTGGTATCAATGAGCAGTTCTTC
CDR3: CASSQEIGGINEQFF

D: TRBD2
V: TRBV6-5
size: NA
J: TRBJ2-7
DNA: TGTGCCAGCAGCCACTCGACTAGCGGGAGCAACGAGCAGTACTTC
CDR3: CASSHSTSGSNEQYF

D: TRBD1
V: TRBV7-9
size: many
J: TRBJ2-7
DNA: TGTGCCAGCAGCCCAATCAGGGGGAGCTACGAGCAGTACTTC
CDR3: CASSPIRGSYEQYF

D: TRBD1
V: TRBV10-3
size: NA
J: TRBJ1-2
DNA: TGTGCCATCGGGGCTCCGGACAGGGGGACGACCAACTATGGCTACACCTTC
CDR3: CAIGAPDRGTTNYGYTF

D: NA
V: TRBV5-1
size: NA
J: TRBJ1-1
DNA: TGCGCCAGCAGCCAGGAATTGCGGGACTCAGCTTTCTTT
CDR3: CASSQELRDSAFF

D: TRBD1
V: TRBV6-1
size: many
J: TRBJ1-5
DNA: TGTGCCAGCGAACAGGGGGATAGCAATCAGCCCCAGCATTTT
CDR3: CASEQGDSNQPQHF

D: TRBD1
V: TRBV7-9
size: many
J: TRBJ1-1
DNA: TGTGCCAGCAGCTTAGACGAGACAGGGATGTTTGCTGAAGCTTTCTTT
CDR3: CASSLDETGMFAEAFF

D: TRBD1
V: TRBV6-1
size: many
J: TRBJ1-2
DNA: TGTGCCAGCAGTTACGGACAGGGGGACTATGGCTACACCTTC
CDR3: CASSYGQGDYGYTF

D: TRBD1
V: TRBV15
size: NA
J: TRBJ2-5
DNA: TGTGCCACCAGCAGGAACACAGGGGTGGAGACCCAGTACTTC
CDR3: CATSRNTGVETQYF

D: NA
V: TRBV28
size: few
J: TRBJ2-1
DNA: TGTGCCAGCAGTTTAGCAGTAGCGGCAAGCTACAATGAGCAGTTCTTC
CDR3: CASSLAVAASYNEQFF

D: NA
V: TRBV15
size: NA
J: TRBJ2-3
DNA: TGTGCCACCAGCAGCGTGGGGGGGGGGCCACCCTACACAGATACGCAGTATTTT
CDR3: CATSSVGGGPPYTDTQYF

D: NA
V: TRBV10-3
size: many
J: TRBJ1-5
DNA: TGTGCCATCAGTGAGGTAGGGGGAGGCGGTAGCAATCAGCCCCAGCATTTT
CDR3: CAISEVGGGGSNQPQHF

D: NA
V: TRBV27
size: few
J: TRBJ1-5
DNA: TGTGCCAGCAGCCTCACTTCGAACTCCAATCAGCCCCAGCATTTT
CDR3: CASSLTSNSNQPQHF

D: TRBD1
V: TRBV7-9
size: NA
J: TRBJ2-3
DNA: TGTGCCAGCAACCAATTTGACAGCCTCCGGGACAGGGGCCCAGATACGCAGTATTTT
CDR3: CASNQFDSLRDRGPDTQYF

D: TRBD1
V: TRBV7-2
size: NA
J: TRBJ1-1
DNA: TGTGCCAGCAGCAAGGGACAGGGGGCGCGGAACACTGAAGCTTTCTTT
CDR3: CASSKGQGARNTEAFF

D: NA
V: TRBV20-1
size: many
J: TRBJ1-2
DNA: TGCAGTGCTAGATATCTGGGAAGGAACTATGGCTACACCTTC
CDR3: CSARYLGRNYGYTF

D: NA
V: TRBV9
size: NA
J: TRBJ1-1
DNA: TGTGCCAGCAGCAATAGGACCTACGACTTGAACACTGAAGCTTTCTTT
CDR3: CASSNRTYDLNTEAFF

D: TRBD1
V: TRBV7-9
size: many
J: TRBJ1-4
DNA: TGTGCCAGCAGCTTGTCACAGGGGGATGAAAAACTGTTTTTT
CDR3: CASSLSQGDEKLFF

D: NA
V: TRBV14
size: many
J: TRBJ1-4
DNA: TGTGCCAGCAGTGCTTCGGTAGATGAAAAACTGTTTTTT
CDR3: CASSASVDEKLFF

D: NA
V: TRBV29-1
size: many
J: TRBJ2-5
DNA: TGCAGCGTTGAAGCCAGGAGTCAAGAGACCCAGTACTTC
CDR3: CSVEARSQETQYF

D: NA
V: TRBV10-2
size: NA
J: TRBJ2-3
DNA: TGCGCCAGCAGTGACGGTAGGAGAGGAGATGCAGATACGCAGTATTTT
CDR3: CASSDGRRGDADTQYF

D: NA
V: TRBV6-5
size: few
J: TRBJ2-7
DNA: TGTGCCAGCAGTGAATATCCGGCAGGCTCCTACGAGCAGTACTTC
CDR3: CASSEYPAGSYEQYF

D: NA
V: TRBV12-3/TRBV12-4
size: NA
J: TRBJ2-2
DNA: TGTGCCATCATGGAGGGCACCGGGGAGCTGTTTTTT
CDR3: CAIMEGTGELFF

D: TRBD2
V: TRBV6-1
size: once
J: TRBJ2-7
DNA: TGTGCCAGCAGTGAACGGCTAGCGGGCGAGCAGTACTTC
CDR3: CASSERLAGEQYF

D: TRBD1
V: TRBV15
size: NA
J: TRBJ2-5
DNA: TGTGCCACCAGCAGCCAAGACCCGACAGGGACAGAGACCCAGTACTTC
CDR3: CATSSQDPTGTETQYF

D: TRBD2
V: TRBV6-4
size: NA
J: TRBJ2-1
DNA: TGTGCCAGCAGTGACTCCGCTTATGGAGTGTCGGTGGGAGGGCCGAACAATGAGCAGTTCTTC
CDR3: CASSDSAYGVSVGGPNNEQFF

D: NA
V: TRBV20-1
size: many
J: TRBJ1-1
DNA: TGCAGTGCTAGGCACTCACTTGGTAGTCGGTCGGGGACTGAAGCTTTCTTT
CDR3: CSARHSLGSRSGTEAFF

D: NA
V: TRBV6-1
size: NA
J: TRBJ2-1
DNA: TGTGCCAGCAGTGAAATGGGGCCTCAATGGGATGAGCAGTTCTTC
CDR3: CASSEMGPQWDEQFF

D: TRBD1
V: TRBV6-1
size: many
J: TRBJ1-4
DNA: TGTGCCAGCGGAGTTACGGACAGGGAGCCCAATGAAAAACTGTTTTTT
CDR3: CASGVTDREPNEKLFF

D: NA
V: TRBV20-1
size: NA
J: TRBJ1-5
DNA: TGCAGTGCTAGAGGAGGGGAAGAGTATCAGCCCCAGCATTTT
CDR3: CSARGGEEYQPQHF

D: NA
V: TRBV6-5
size: NA
J: TRBJ2-1
DNA: TGTGCCAGCAGTTACTCCTATTTCCGACAGGTGCGGTTCTTC
CDR3: CASSYSYFRQVRFF

D: NA
V: TRBV19
size: once
J: TRBJ1-6
DNA: TGTGCCAGTAGCTACCCGGGCCTACCAAATTCACCCCTCCACTTT
CDR3: CASSYPGLPNSPLHF

D: NA
V: TRBV6-6
size: NA
J: TRBJ1-2
DNA: TGTGCCAGCAGTTTGTCGACAAGATCTAACTATGGCTACACCTTC
CDR3: CASSLSTRSNYGYTF

D: NA
V: TRBV7-6
size: NA
J: TRBJ1-5
DNA: TGTGCCAGCAGCTCGGACGGTTATCAGCCCCAGCATTTT
CDR3: CASSSDGYQPQHF

D: TRBD1
V: TRBV15
size: NA
J: TRBJ1-6
DNA: TGTGCCACCAGCAGAGATACAAGGGGGCCGAGGGATTCACCCCTCCACTTT
CDR3: CATSRDTRGPRDSPLHF

D: NA
V: TRBV28
size: many
J: TRBJ1-6
DNA: TGTGCCAGCAGTGATGTTGGGGCAGGGAAGCTATCACCCCTCCACTTT
CDR3: CASSDVGAGKLSPLHF

D: NA
V: TRBV29-1
size: NA
J: TRBJ2-3
DNA: TGCAGCGTTGGTGGACAGGGAGGGACAGATACGCAGTATTTT
CDR3: CSVGGQGGTDTQYF

D: NA
V: TRBV15
size: NA
J: TRBJ2-3
DNA: TGTGCCACCAGCAGCCCCACCCCCAGCCCAGATACGCAGTATTTT
CDR3: CATSSPTPSPDTQYF

D: NA
V: TRBV15
size: many
J: TRBJ2-2
DNA: TGTGCCACCAGCTACCGGGACACGGAAATTTGGAGGGGGTACACCGGGGAGCTGTTTTTT
CDR3: CATSYRDTEIWRGYTGELFF

D: TRBD2
V: TRBV20-1
size: NA
J: TRBJ2-7
DNA: TGCAGTGCCGGGAGGGGCATGACGCCCTACGAGCAGTACTTC
CDR3: CSAGRGMTPYEQYF

D: NA
V: TRBV19
size: NA
J: TRBJ2-3
DNA: TGTGCCAGTATGCGGGGACGGTATTCAGATACGCAGTATTTT
CDR3: CASMRGRYSDTQYF

D: NA
V: TRBV11-3
size: many
J: TRBJ1-1
DNA: TGTGCCAGCAGCTTCAGGGATGGCACTGAAGCTTTCTTT
CDR3: CASSFRDGTEAFF

D: TRBD1
V: TRBV2
size: many
J: TRBJ1-1
DNA: TGTGCCAGCAGTGGTTCCAGGGGGTCGGCGAGAGGGGAAGCTTTCTTT
CDR3: CASSGSRGSARGEAFF

D: NA
V: TRBV19
size: NA
J: TRBJ1-2
DNA: TGTGCCAGTAGTTATGGACAGAGAGCTAACTATGGCTACACCTTC
CDR3: CASSYGQRANYGYTF

D: TRBD1
V: TRBV7-6
size: NA
J: TRBJ1-5
DNA: TGTGCCAGCAGCACTCGACAGGGCCCCTATAGCAATCAGCCCCAGCATTTT
CDR3: CASSTRQGPYSNQPQHF

D: NA
V: TRBV7-3
size: NA
J: TRBJ2-5
DNA: TGTGCCAGCAGCACTCAGACAGGCTCAGAGACCCAGTACTTC
CDR3: CASSTQTGSETQYF

D: TRBD1
V: TRBV27
size: many
J: TRBJ2-5
DNA: TGTGCCAGCAGTGCGGGACAGGGGAAGGCAAAGACCCAGTACTTC
CDR3: CASSAGQGKAKTQYF

D: TRBD2
V: TRBV4-1
size: NA
J: TRBJ2-5
DNA: TGCGCCAGCAGCCAAGACCTAGCGGGGGGCGGGGAGACCCAGTACTTC
CDR3: CASSQDLAGGGETQYF

D: TRBD1
V: TRBV4-2
size: NA
J: TRBJ2-7
DNA: TGTGCCAGCAGCCAAGAATGGGGACAGAGCTCCTACGAGCAGTACTTC
CDR3: CASSQEWGQSSYEQYF

D: TRBD1
V: TRBV27
size: NA
J: TRBJ2-5
DNA: TGTGCCAGCTCTTACAGGGGGAAAGAGACCCAGTACTTC
CDR3: CASSYRGKETQYF

D: NA
V: TRBV6-4
size: NA
J: TRBJ2-2
DNA: TGTGCCAGCGGCCCCGAGGCTGTAACCGGGGAGCTGTTTTTT
CDR3: CASGPEAVTGELFF

D: NA
V: TRBV5-1
size: NA
J: TRBJ1-2
DNA: TGCGCCAGCAGCCAGAGAGGGGGAGGTGGCTACACCTTC
CDR3: CASSQRGGGGYTF